This TCR beta chain was captured by sequencing in a study of shared clonotypes between healthy human individuals. Study in general: Each donor's CD4 naive and CD4 memory cells filled three plates apiece, CD8 naive two, and CD8 memory one. Study results and caveats: The researchers took only blood, and tissue repertoires probably look different.

Sequenced by immunoSEQ multiplex PCR; TCRdb stores in-frame clones only, minus some. There are about 2.4 million clones in the sample; 93% occur only once, and around 0.4% lies in the top ten. The CDR3 runs to 20 residues. In germline, CDR1 is MDHEN, CDR2 SYDVKM. The J segment lost 7 bases and the V segment lost 5 bases, leaving 23 bases of the junction unmatched. Comment on this clone: Its antigen is not known.

V usage is TRBV28 and J usage is TRBJ2-4; TRBD2 matches 10 bases. Sequencing used naive CD4+ T cells from PBMCs. Subset of the sample: CD45RA+ positively selected. The TCR originated in a man aged 18-30 years in good health. Some clones in this sample may be carry-over from other donors' samples. The CDR3 DNA is TGTGCCAGCAGTAGAGCAGGGGCTTGGCTAGCGGGAGATTTAGGGAACATTCAGTACTTC. Its translation is CASSRAGAWLAGDLGNIQYF.